This TCR beta chain was found in a study of beta chain features in type 1 diabetes. As for the study in general: Regarding age, gender and cell yields, patients proved similar to healthy donors.

This clone has just a few counts. What it binds is not known. Whole-study findings and limits: The study found moderately but significantly shorter TCRB CDR3s in all four CD4+ subsets of Type 1 diabetes patients.

Expressed TCRB transcripts were sequenced because the entire RNA isolate underwent reverse transcription. Sequenced by immunoSEQ multiplex PCR; TCRdb stores in-frame clones only, minus some. The sample lists 620,000 or so clones; 15% to 18% were seen once. This sequence originates from a man aged 18 to 29 in good health. Sequencing was performed on naive CD4+ T cells from blood.

The CDR3: CASSWDSFYNEQFF. The CDR3 DNA sequence: TGTGCCAGCTCATGGGACAGTTTTTACAATGAGCAGTTCTTC. The rearrangement links TRBV18 to TRBJ2-1; 7 bases are shared with TRBD1. The trim removed 5 bases at V and 4 bases at J, leaving 5 bases unmatched. From germline, CDR1 is KGHSH and CDR2 LQKENI. The CDR3 runs 14 residues. The full variable domain, with the rest looked up from reference TRBV18 and TRBJ2-1, is NAGVMQNPRHLVRRRGQEARLRCSPMKGHSHVYWYRQLPEEGLKFMVYLQKENIIDESGMPKERFSAEFPKEGPSILRIQQVVRGDSAAYFCASSWDSFYNEQFFGPGTRLTVL.